This T cell receptor (beta chain) stems from a study of T cell repertoires in cytomegalovirus infection. Study summary: Both CMV infection and a matching HLA type were indicated by public TCR beta signatures.

TCRdb re-analysed the reads in MiXCR, keeping a single row per CDR3 protein. The data show 800,000 to 950,000 distinct CDR3 sequences, around a third seen once. This clonotype came up once. Its target is unknown. CDR1 and CDR2 from the germline V gene are SEHNR and FQNEAQ (reference sequence). CDR3 length equals 15 residues. J was trimmed by 5 bases and V by 2 bases; bases with no gene match: 5. The sample consisted of cultured CD8+ T cells from PBMCs, taken from culture after CMV antigen stimulation. The rearrangement uses TRBV7-9 and TRBJ2-5, with 10 bases fitting TRBD2. This receptor was identified in a human donor in good health (CMV status not recorded). Some clones in this sample may be carry-over from other donors' samples. The CDR3 reads CASSLLAGERETQYF. Written as DNA, the CDR3 is TGTGCCAGCAGCTTACTAGCGGGGGAAAGGGAGACCCAGTACTTC.